These 30 T cell receptor beta chains share one sample of origin, sequenced in a study of shared clonotypes between healthy human individuals. Naive CD8 cells were CD45RO-negative, positively selected for CCR7, excluding terminally differentiated effector memory CD45RA+ cells. This table comes from immunoSEQ multiplex PCR, and its TCRdb copy is limited to in-frame clones, with some not included. The sample has roughly 600,000 clones, 95% to 98% seen once. Sequencing input: naive CD8+ T cells sorted from blood. The receptors come from a man younger than 40 in good health.

The gene calls are TRBV19 and TRBJ1-4; tentative D call: TRBD1 (6 bases). The CDR3 has 15 amino acids. Trimming removed 6 bases from V and 5 bases from J, with 16 bases in between. Per germline, CDR1 LNHDA and CDR2 SQIVND (reference sequence). The CDR3 DNA reads TGTGCCAGTAGAGCACCGGACAGTGAGAATGAAAAACTGTTTTTT. Translation: CASRAPDSENEKLFF.

V gene TRBV19 combines with J gene TRBJ2-2, with 9 positions matching TRBD1. Germline V gives CDR1 LNHDA, CDR2 SQIVND (reference sequence). The CDR3 spans 15 residues. With 5 bases clipped from V and 11 bases from J, the junction kept 12 bases outside the gene matches. CDR3 amino acids: CASSLSGQGRGELFF. The CDR3 DNA reads TGTGCCAGTAGTCTGTCGGGACAGGGCCGCGGAGAGCTGTTTTTT. Full variable domain (outside the CDR3, taken from reference TRBV19 and TRBJ2-2): DGGITQSPKYLFRKEGQNVTLSCEQNLNHDAMYWYRQDPGQGLRLIYYSQIVNDFQKGDIAEGYSVSREKKESFPLTVTSAQKNPTAFYLCASSLSGQGRGELFFGEGSRLTVL.

The chain employs TRBV7-9 and TRBJ2-7; unclear D gene. Trimming shortened V by 5 bases and J by 4 bases, and 12 bases separated the two germline ends. CDR1 and CDR2 (germline): SEHNR, FQNEAQ (reference sequence). The CDR3 spans 13 residues. This CDR3 reads CASSPVQEYEQYF. Here the CDR3 DNA reads TGTGCCAGCAGCCCCGTACAAGAATACGAGCAGTACTTC.

This sequence joins TRBV11-3 and TRBJ2-1, with D possibly TRBD2 on 5 matching bases. Looked up from germline, CDR1 is SGHNT and CDR2 is YENEEA. This CDR3 has 16 amino acids. V dropped 1 base and J dropped 7 bases, with 17 bases sitting between them. CDR3 nucleotide sequence: TGTGCCAGCAGCTTAGGTGGGAGTCCAGTATTGAATGAGCAGTTCTTC. Translating it yields CASSLGGSPVLNEQFF.

V is TRBV9 and J is TRBJ2-7, with a possible D match to TRBD1 (5 bases). Germline CDR1 is SGDLS and CDR2 is YYNGEE. The CDR3 extends over 14 amino acids. The V and J ends lost 4 bases and 2 bases respectively, with 13 bases between them. CDR3 protein: CASSPIDSTYEQYF. CDR3 sequence (DNA): TGTGCCAGCAGCCCGATAGACAGCACCTACGAGCAGTACTTC.

Concerning this clone itself: This sample includes further DNA sequences coding for the same CDR3. The chain uses TRBV27 and TRBJ2-7; D perhaps matches TRBD1 (6 bases). The CDR3 contains 13 residues. Looked up from germline, CDR1 is MNHEY and CDR2 is SMNVEV (reference sequence). V gave up 6 bases and J gave up 3 bases, with 12 bases separating them. CDR3 sequence (DNA): TGTGCCAGCAGCTTCGGGACAAGCTACGAGCAGTACTTC. Translating it yields CASSFGTSYEQYF.

This clone came up once. The rearrangement uses TRBV27 and TRBJ2-7; 8 bases match TRBD1. Germline V CDR1 and CDR2: MNHEY, SMNVEV (reference sequence). The CDR3 is made up of 13 amino acids. Trimming removed 7 bases from V and 3 bases from J; junction bases left unmatched: 5. The CDR3 spells CASTGQGDYEQYF. The DNA for the CDR3 is TGTGCCAGCACCGGACAGGGCGACTACGAGCAGTACTTC.

Concerning this clone itself: Other nucleotide sequences in the sample specify the same CDR3. The rearrangement uses TRBV19 and TRBJ2-7; D uncertain. The germline V gene encodes CDR1 LNHDA and CDR2 SQIVND (reference sequence). Trimming cost V 1 base and J 0 bases, with 7 bases left between them. The CDR3 runs to 14 residues. CDR3 region: CASSIVGSSYEQYF. The CDR3 bases are TGTGCCAGTAGTATAGTAGGTAGCTCCTACGAGCAGTACTTC.

V gene TRBV12-1 combines with J gene TRBJ2-7; the table assigns TRBD2, which was not confirmed against the DNA. TRBV12-1 is tagged as a pseudogene. This CDR3 is built from 11 residues. CDR3 in DNA: TGTGCCGACTCCCCCCTTGGCGAGCAGTACTTC. Translated, it gives CADSPLGEQYF.

The chain couples TRBV5-1 to TRBJ2-1, with 10 bases that match TRBD1. Unmatched junction bases numbered 7, after V lost 0 bases and J lost 10 bases. The CDR3 length is 15 residues. Germline V gives CDR1 SGHRS, CDR2 YFSETQ. CDR3 DNA sequence: TGCGCCAGCAGCTTGGGGGACAGGGGAAATTGGGAGCAGTTCTTC. This gives the protein CASSLGDRGNWEQFF.

The chain is built from TRBV7-2 and TRBJ2-1, with D perhaps matching TRBD2 (7 bases). V was shortened by 1 base and J by 6 bases, with 16 bases between the two germline ends. Germline V gene data show CDR1 as SGHTA and CDR2 as FQGNSA. The CDR3 contains 16 residues. CDR3 DNA sequence: TGTGCCAGCAGCTTAGATCGGGGGGCCGTTAGCAATGAGCAGTTCTTC. Protein product: CASSLDRGAVSNEQFF.

The CDR3 is CASRDGRAFYEQYF. The DNA of the CDR3 is TGTGCCAGCAGAGACGGGAGGGCCTTCTACGAGCAGTACTTC. The chain joins TRBV6-1 to TRBJ2-7, with 8 bases identical to TRBD2. The CDR3 consists of 14 residues. The germline V gene encodes CDR1 MNHNS and CDR2 SASEGT. The trim removed 6 bases at V and 3 bases at J, leaving 7 bases unmatched.

The rearrangement joins TRBV28 to TRBJ1-2, with a possible D match to TRBD1 (5 bases). CDR3 length equals 14 residues. Germline V gives CDR1 MDHEN, CDR2 SYDVKM. V shed 8 bases and J shed 0 bases, with 13 bases lying between them. In DNA form, the CDR3 reads TGTGCCAGCCTAGGGGACTCTGCTAACTATGGCTACACCTTC. Translated, it gives CASLGDSANYGYTF.

This clone was seen just once. The chain joins TRBV29-1 to TRBJ2-3; 12 nucleotides match TRBD1. The CDR3 extends over 16 amino acids. J lost 4 bases, V lost 7 bases, and 12 bases had no gene match. The V gene's germline CDR1 is SQVTM and CDR2 ANQGSEA. CDR3 DNA sequence: TGCAGCGGTAACGGTTTGGGACAGGGGGCAGCAGATACGCAGTATTTT. Translation gives CSGNGLGQGAADTQYF.

V usage is TRBV7-2 and J usage is TRBJ2-2, with 14 bases aligning to TRBD2. V shed 6 bases, J shed 7 bases, and the junction held 4 bases outside the gene matches. CDR1 and CDR2 (germline): SGHTA, FQGNSA. The CDR3 has 15 amino acids. For the CDR3, the DNA is TGTGCCAGCAGGGGACTAGCGGGAGACGACGGGGAGCTGTTTTTT. This gives the protein CASRGLAGDDGELFF.

The rearrangement links TRBV20-1 to TRBJ2-7; the D call may be TRBD1 or TRBD2 (5 bases each). CDR3 length: 11 amino acids. Germline loops: CDR1 DFQATT, CDR2 SNEGSKA (reference sequence). Between the trimmed V and J ends, which lost 6 bases and 13 bases, there was a span of 19 bases. This CDR3 is CSAVTGALRYF. The CDR3 nucleotides read TGCAGTGCCGTCACCGGGGCCCTTCGATACTTC.

This clone was seen just once. The genes are TRBV9 and TRBJ2-1; D not resolved. V lost 0 bases to trimming and J lost 6 bases, with 10 bases between them. Germline assignment: CDR1 SGDLS and CDR2 YYNGEE. The CDR3 covers 14 residues. This CDR3 is CASSVEALFNEQFF. The CDR3 DNA follows: TGTGCCAGCAGCGTAGAAGCGCTGTTCAATGAGCAGTTCTTC. The full variable domain, in which reference TRBV9 and TRBJ2-1 provide the parts outside the CDR3, is DSGVTQTPKHLITATGQRVTLRCSPRSGDLSVYWYQQSLDQGLQFLIQYYNGEERAKGNILERFSAQQFPDLHSELNLSSLELGDSALYFCASSVEALFNEQFFGPGTRLTVL.

The chain recombines TRBV6-1 with TRBJ2-7; D remains ambiguous. The CDR3 runs 13 residues. The V end was cut by 2 bases, the J end by 3 bases, with 8 bases between. CDR1 and CDR2 from the germline V gene are MNHNS and SASEGT. In DNA form, the CDR3 reads TGTGCCAGCAGTGAATTTAGGAGCTACGAGCAGTACTTC. It codes for CASSEFRSYEQYF.

The chain links TRBV11-2 to TRBJ2-7; weak D call: TRBD1 (7 bases). The germline V gene has CDR1 SGHAT and CDR2 FQNNGV. This CDR3 is 14 amino acids long. The ends were cut back, 8 bases at V and 5 bases at J, with 19 bases in the middle. For the CDR3, the DNA is TGTGCCAGCGGGTCCCGCAGGGGGAGGAACGAGCAGTACTTC. Residues: CASGSRRGRNEQYF.

The chain combines TRBV6-1 with TRBJ1-5, with D unclear. Germline CDR1 and CDR2: MNHNS and SASEGT. CDR3 length equals 15 residues. V dropped 10 bases and J dropped 3 bases, with 19 bases sitting between them. The CDR3 is CATNPNRVYNQPQHF. Here the CDR3 DNA reads TGTGCCACAAACCCGAACCGGGTTTACAATCAGCCCCAGCATTTT.

The chain couples TRBV29-1 to TRBJ2-1; D is undetermined. Trimming stripped 6 bases from V and 9 bases from J, with 12 bases between. CDR1 is SQVTM, CDR2 ANQGSEA, per germline. The CDR3 sequence is 11 residues long. The CDR3 nucleotides read TGCAGCGTCCAAAGGCGAGGTGAGCAGTTCTTC. Protein: CSVQRRGEQFF.

In its sample, this clone was seen once. The identical CDR3 is also encoded by other nucleotide sequences in the sample. The chain links TRBV7-2 to TRBJ2-7; D gene uncertain. The germline gives CDR1 SGHTA, CDR2 FQGNSA. The length of the CDR3 is 11 residues. V was trimmed by 5 bases and J by 1 base, leaving 3 bases between them. CDR3 sequence: CASSTSYEQYF. The CDR3 DNA follows: TGTGCCAGCAGCACGTCCTACGAGCAGTACTTC.

The chain couples TRBV10-2 to TRBJ2-7; D gene uncertain. Looked up from germline, CDR1 is WSHSY and CDR2 is SAAADI. The V and J ends lost 3 bases and 0 bases respectively, with 3 bases between them. The CDR3 covers 12 residues. CDR3: CASSDPSYEQYF. The DNA for the CDR3 is TGCGCCAGCAGTGACCCCTCCTACGAGCAGTACTTC.

DNA of the CDR3: TGTGCCAGCAGCTCCTATAGGACATACCGCTACAATGAGCAGTTCTTC. It is translated as CASSSYRTYRYNEQFF. The rearrangement uses TRBV7-2 and TRBJ2-1; D is possibly TRBD1 (5 bases). V lost 4 bases and J 3 bases, leaving 16 bases between the germline ends. CDR3 length equals 16 residues. Germline CDR1 and CDR2: SGHTA and FQGNSA.

This rearrangement joins TRBV5-5 to TRBJ1-5; a possible D gene is TRBD1 (5 bases). Per germline, CDR1 SGHKS and CDR2 YYEKEE (reference sequence). Trimming removed 4 bases from V and 9 bases from J, with 14 bases in between. The CDR3 loop spans 13 amino acids. Here the CDR3 DNA reads TGTGCCAGCAGCATGGACACCCCGGGGCCCCAGCATTTT. Amino acids: CASSMDTPGPQHF.

This chain connects TRBV5-4 to TRBJ1-2; TRBD1 is a possible D gene (5 bases). Germline assignment: CDR1 SGHNT and CDR2 YYREEE (reference sequence). V was pared by 1 base and J by 7 bases, with 11 bases between. The CDR3 is 13 amino acids. CDR3 DNA: TGTGCCAGCAGCTTGATGGGGGTACCTGGCTACACCTTC. Translating it yields CASSLMGVPGYTF.

J is TRBJ2-1 and V is TRBV28; 8 nucleotides match TRBD2. Trimming removed 6 bases from V and 6 bases from J; junction bases left unmatched: 16. The V gene's germline CDR1 is MDHEN and CDR2 SYDVKM. CDR3 length: 17 residues. CDR3 nucleotides: TGTGCCAGCAGCCATCATCTGTCGGGACTAGGAGGCAATGAGCAGTTCTTC. Protein: CASSHHLSGLGGNEQFF.

The chain uses TRBV7-9 and TRBJ2-5, with 7 bases that match TRBD1. The V segment lost 7 bases and the J segment 5 bases; nucleotides outside the gene matches: 10. The CDR3 totals 14 residues. The germline V gene has CDR1 SEHNR and CDR2 FQNEAQ (reference sequence). The CDR3 spells CASTPKTGWETQYF. CDR3 coding DNA: TGTGCCAGCACCCCCAAGACAGGGTGGGAGACCCAGTACTTC.

The chain combines TRBV5-1 with TRBJ2-7; 14 bases align to TRBD2. J was trimmed by 3 bases and V by 3 bases; bases with no gene match: 8. This CDR3 region has 17 residues. CDR1 SGHRS and CDR2 YFSETQ come from the germline V gene. CDR3: CASSSGTSGSLGYEQYF. For the CDR3, the DNA is TGCGCCAGCAGCTCCGGGACTAGCGGGAGTTTGGGCTACGAGCAGTACTTC. The full variable domain, rest sourced from reference TRBV5-1 and TRBJ2-7, is KAGVTQTPRYLIKTRGQQVTLSCSPISGHRSVSWYQQTPGQGLQFLFEYFSETQRNKGNFPGRFSGRQFSNSRSEMNVSTLELGDSALYLCASSSGTSGSLGYEQYFGPGTRLTVT.

The gene calls are TRBV27 and TRBJ2-3, with a tentative D call TRBD2 (6 bases). Germline loops: CDR1 MNHEY, CDR2 SMNVEV (reference sequence). V lost 3 bases to trimming and J lost 1 base, with 14 bases between them. The CDR3 is 16 residues long. The CDR3 here is CASSLHPSAGTDTQYF. CDR3 DNA: TGTGCCAGCAGTTTGCACCCTAGCGCAGGCACAGATACGCAGTATTTT.